This T cell receptor (delta chain) was identified during a study of gamma delta lymphoproliferative disorders and STAT genes. Study at large: The LymphoTrack Dx TCRG Assay amplified gamma chains from at least 50 ng of genomic DNA.

Sequencing used genomic DNA taken from PBMCs of patients and controls. The CDR3 spans 23 residues. Looked up from germline, CDR1 is GEAIGNYY and CDR2 is EKD. The J segment lost 0 bases and the V segment lost 1 base, leaving 26 bases of the junction unmatched. TCRdb reanalyzed the multiplex PCR reads using CATT. The data contain about 730 delta-chain clones, less than 3.5% of them seen just once; the ten biggest clones take up less than 80%. The chain is built from TRDV2 and TRDJ1; 9 nucleotides agree with TRDD3. The origin of this receptor is a human donor in good health. Sequencing input: blood. This CDR3 is CACDTRGAITGGARPPNTDKLIF. CDR3 coding DNA: TGTGCCTGTGACACACGTGGGGCAATTACTGGGGGAGCCAGGCCCCCAAACACCGATAAACTCATCTTT.